Listed below are T cell receptor beta chains from one sample, sequenced in a study of blood T cell repertoires in COVID-19. Only in-frame clones appear in the TCRdb table, and some are missing; sequencing was by immunoSEQ multiplex PCR. This sample has about 200,000 clones, with around 81% found just once. Input material: peripheral blood. The source of these receptors is a woman in her 70s with acute or convalescent COVID-19. CDR3s include the opening cysteine and the closing phenylalanine or tryptophan. Each record gives: J gene, V gene, clone size, D gene, CDR3 protein, CDR3 DNA. D genes are given only for firm matches. Where a row states a size, it is once, few, many or the class of an expanded clone; other rows omit it.

j_call: TRBJ2-1; v_call: TRBV19; clone_size: NA; d_call: NA; cdr3_aa: CASSPRLSGMNEQFF; cdr3_nt: TGTGCCAGTAGTCCCCGACTTAGCGGTATGAATGAGCAGTTCTTC
j_call: TRBJ2-7; v_call: TRBV30; clone_size: NA; d_call: NA; cdr3_aa: CAWRGHGVSSYEQYF; cdr3_nt: TGTGCCTGGAGGGGACATGGGGTGAGCTCCTACGAGCAGTACTTC
j_call: TRBJ1-6; v_call: TRBV30; clone_size: few; d_call: TRBD1; cdr3_aa: CAWDRVEGSPLHF; cdr3_nt: TGTGCCTGGGACAGGGTTGAGGGTTCACCCCTCCACTTT
j_call: TRBJ2-3; v_call: TRBV9; clone_size: once; d_call: TRBD2; cdr3_aa: CASSVGLAGTLITDTQYF; cdr3_nt: TGTGCCAGCAGCGTCGGACTAGCGGGAACCCTCATCACAGATACGCAGTATTTT
j_call: TRBJ1-1; v_call: TRBV5-6; clone_size: NA; d_call: NA; cdr3_aa: CASSLGRGQFAEAFF; cdr3_nt: TGTGCCAGCAGCTTGGGGCGGGGTCAGTTCGCTGAAGCTTTCTTT
j_call: TRBJ2-1; v_call: TRBV9; clone_size: NA; d_call: NA; cdr3_aa: CASSVDGGTYNEQFF; cdr3_nt: TGTGCCAGCAGCGTAGATGGAGGAACCTACAATGAGCAGTTCTTC
j_call: TRBJ2-7; v_call: TRBV5-4; clone_size: NA; d_call: TRBD1; cdr3_aa: CASRPGQNYEQYF; cdr3_nt: TGTGCCAGCAGACCGGGACAGAACTACGAGCAGTACTTC
j_call: TRBJ1-2; v_call: TRBV5-1; clone_size: NA; d_call: TRBD1; cdr3_aa: CASSQGTGNNYGYTF; cdr3_nt: TGCGCCAGCAGCCAGGGGACAGGGAATAACTATGGCTACACCTTC
j_call: TRBJ1-4; v_call: TRBV10-3; clone_size: NA; d_call: TRBD1; cdr3_aa: CAISDRDYEKLFF; cdr3_nt: TGTGCCATCAGCGACAGGGACTATGAAAAACTGTTTTTT
j_call: TRBJ2-5; v_call: TRBV11-1; clone_size: once; d_call: NA; cdr3_aa: CASSLGVRETQYF; cdr3_nt: TGTGCCAGCAGCTTAGGTGTTCGAGAGACCCAGTACTTC
j_call: TRBJ1-2; v_call: TRBV9; clone_size: few; d_call: TRBD1; cdr3_aa: CASSAFSGGVDGYTF; cdr3_nt: TGTGCCAGCAGCGCTTTTTCAGGGGGCGTCGATGGCTACACCTTC
j_call: TRBJ1-3; v_call: TRBV6-5; clone_size: few; d_call: NA; cdr3_aa: CASSYSGGSTGNTIYF; cdr3_nt: TGTGCCAGCAGTTACTCGGGGGGGTCCACTGGAAACACCATATATTTT
j_call: TRBJ2-7; v_call: TRBV6-6; clone_size: NA; d_call: NA; cdr3_aa: CASSYSVEVGGYEQYF; cdr3_nt: TGTGCCAGCAGTTACTCGGTTGAGGTCGGGGGCTACGAGCAGTACTTC
j_call: TRBJ2-7; v_call: TRBV6-1; clone_size: few; d_call: TRBD2; cdr3_aa: CASSELGTTYEQYF; cdr3_nt: TGTGCCAGCAGTGAATTAGGGACTACCTACGAGCAGTACTTC
j_call: TRBJ2-3; v_call: TRBV10-3; clone_size: NA; d_call: NA; cdr3_aa: CATKDREADTQYF; cdr3_nt: TGTGCCACAAAAGACAGGGAGGCAGATACGCAGTATTTT
j_call: TRBJ1-5; v_call: TRBV25-1; clone_size: NA; d_call: NA; cdr3_aa: CASSDGADSNQPQHF; cdr3_nt: TGTGCCAGCAGTGATGGGGCAGATAGCAATCAGCCCCAGCATTTT
j_call: TRBJ1-3; v_call: TRBV5-1; clone_size: NA; d_call: TRBD1; cdr3_aa: CASSLLGPGGSGNTIYF; cdr3_nt: TGCGCCAGCAGCTTGTTGGGGCCAGGGGGATCTGGAAACACCATATATTTT
j_call: TRBJ2-5; v_call: TRBV6-1; clone_size: NA; d_call: TRBD1; cdr3_aa: CASSEDRRETQYF; cdr3_nt: TGTGCCAGCAGTGAGGACAGGCGAGAGACCCAGTACTTC
j_call: TRBJ1-1; v_call: TRBV27; clone_size: NA; d_call: TRBD1; cdr3_aa: CASTNSYRGNTEAFF; cdr3_nt: TGTGCCAGCACCAATTCCTACAGGGGTAACACTGAAGCTTTCTTT
j_call: TRBJ2-5; v_call: TRBV6-5; clone_size: NA; d_call: TRBD2; cdr3_aa: CASSYPRTSGQETQYF; cdr3_nt: TGTGCCAGCAGTTACCCGAGGACTAGCGGCCAAGAGACCCAGTACTTC
j_call: TRBJ1-4; v_call: TRBV11-2; clone_size: NA; d_call: NA; cdr3_aa: CASSLSQPGTNEKLFF; cdr3_nt: TGTGCCAGCAGCTTATCCCAACCCGGGACTAATGAAAAACTGTTTTTT
j_call: TRBJ2-7; v_call: TRBV7-9; clone_size: NA; d_call: NA; cdr3_aa: CASSYRDINYEQYF; cdr3_nt: TGTGCCAGCAGCTACCGGGACATCAACTACGAGCAGTACTTC
j_call: TRBJ1-5; v_call: TRBV5-6; clone_size: NA; d_call: NA; cdr3_aa: CASSYGGNQPQHF; cdr3_nt: TGTGCCAGCAGCTACGGGGGGAATCAGCCCCAGCATTTT
j_call: TRBJ1-5; v_call: TRBV3-1/TRBV3-2; clone_size: NA; d_call: TRBD1; cdr3_aa: CASSQGQGAHQPQHF; cdr3_nt: TGTGCCAGCAGCCAGGGACAGGGGGCCCATCAGCCCCAGCATTTT
j_call: TRBJ1-2; v_call: TRBV6-1; clone_size: NA; d_call: NA; cdr3_aa: CASSEASGDYGYTF; cdr3_nt: TGTGCCAGCAGTGAAGCTAGCGGAGACTATGGCTACACCTTC
j_call: TRBJ2-7; v_call: TRBV7-9; clone_size: NA; d_call: TRBD2; cdr3_aa: CASSLAGLSEQYF; cdr3_nt: TGTGCCAGCAGCTTAGCGGGACTATCCGAGCAGTACTTC
j_call: TRBJ2-3; v_call: TRBV25-1; clone_size: NA; d_call: NA; cdr3_aa: CASSRGVTDTQYF; cdr3_nt: TGTGCCAGCAGTAGGGGTGTGACAGATACGCAGTATTTT
j_call: TRBJ1-2; v_call: TRBV7-2; clone_size: NA; d_call: NA; cdr3_aa: CASSLDNNYGYTF; cdr3_nt: TGTGCCAGCAGCTTAGACAATAACTATGGCTACACCTTC
j_call: TRBJ1-2; v_call: TRBV5-1; clone_size: once; d_call: NA; cdr3_aa: CASSLKYGGQDYGYTF; cdr3_nt: TGCGCCAGCAGCTTGAAATACGGGGGGCAGGACTATGGCTACACCTTC
j_call: TRBJ2-3; v_call: TRBV9; clone_size: NA; d_call: NA; cdr3_aa: CASSVGLGGTDTQYF; cdr3_nt: TGTGCCAGCAGCGTAGGTCTGGGAGGCACAGATACGCAGTATTTT
j_call: TRBJ2-1; v_call: TRBV10-3; clone_size: few; d_call: TRBD1; cdr3_aa: CAISDRTGGNEQFF; cdr3_nt: TGTGCCATCAGTGACCGGACAGGTGGCAATGAGCAGTTCTTC
j_call: TRBJ2-7; v_call: TRBV10-3; clone_size: NA; d_call: TRBD1; cdr3_aa: CAISDDRDGEQYF; cdr3_nt: TGTGCCATCAGTGACGACAGGGACGGCGAGCAGTACTTC
j_call: TRBJ2-7; v_call: TRBV2; clone_size: NA; d_call: NA; cdr3_aa: CASSEGQLYF; cdr3_nt: TGTGCCAGCAGTGAGGGGCAGTTGTACTTC
j_call: TRBJ1-5; v_call: TRBV6-6; clone_size: NA; d_call: NA; cdr3_aa: CASLGLPTNQPQHF; cdr3_nt: TGTGCCAGCCTGGGCCTACCCACCAATCAGCCCCAGCATTTT
j_call: TRBJ1-3; v_call: TRBV2; clone_size: few; d_call: NA; cdr3_aa: CASSPTGLSGNTIYF; cdr3_nt: TGTGCCAGCAGTCCAACAGGGCTCTCTGGAAACACCATATATTTT
j_call: TRBJ2-3; v_call: TRBV5-4; clone_size: NA; d_call: NA; cdr3_aa: CASSLSARARTDTQYF; cdr3_nt: TGTGCCAGCAGCTTGAGCGCGAGAGCGCGCACAGATACGCAGTATTTT
j_call: TRBJ1-1; v_call: TRBV3-1/TRBV3-2; clone_size: NA; d_call: TRBD1; cdr3_aa: CASSLQGLGTEAFF; cdr3_nt: TGTGCCAGCAGCCTACAGGGGTTAGGGACTGAAGCTTTCTTT
j_call: TRBJ1-5; v_call: TRBV19; clone_size: NA; d_call: NA; cdr3_aa: CASSRGRDNQPQHF; cdr3_nt: TGTGCCAGTAGTAGGGGCAGGGACAATCAGCCCCAGCATTTT
j_call: TRBJ2-7; v_call: TRBV27; clone_size: NA; d_call: TRBD1; cdr3_aa: CASSFLGGSGEQYF; cdr3_nt: TGTGCCAGCAGTTTCTTAGGGGGCTCGGGCGAGCAGTACTTC
j_call: TRBJ2-2; v_call: TRBV5-1; clone_size: few; d_call: NA; cdr3_aa: CASSGTRNTGELFF; cdr3_nt: TGCGCCAGCAGCGGGACACGGAACACCGGGGAGCTGTTTTTT
j_call: TRBJ1-6; v_call: TRBV5-6; clone_size: once; d_call: NA; cdr3_aa: CASSRNNSPLHF; cdr3_nt: TGTGCCAGCAGCCGTAATAATTCACCCCTCCACTTT